These 13 T cell receptor beta chains originate from one sample sequenced in a study of cytomegalovirus exposure and HLA in healthy donors (dated by TCRdb to the late 2010s). Libraries were prepared through the immunoSEQ multiplex PCR assay. The multiplex PCR relied on a mix of 60 forward primers for TCR Vbeta segments and 13 reverse primers for TCR Jbeta segments. Entries here come from immuneACCESS through TCRdb and include only in-frame sequences with V and J called. Some clones fail to appear in such tables; in the studies checked, an unresolved V gene covers under half of the shortfall, and the cause of the remainder is unknown. This sample has some 99,000 clones in its table, and roughly 76% of those were observed once. 7% to 9% of the sample comes from the top ten. Input material: PBMCs. Receptors were obtained from a woman aged 50 to 65 in good health and CMV-seropositive.

The chain carries TRBV5-1 and TRBJ2-4; TRBD2 agrees at 7 bases. Germline V CDR1 and CDR2: SGHRS, YFSETQ. The CDR3 is 14 residues long. V was pared by 2 bases and J by 12 bases, with 11 bases of the junction left unmatched. CDR3 amino acids: CASSLGLVVDSQYF. As DNA, the CDR3 is TGCGCCAGCAGCTTAGGACTAGTGGTAGACAGTCAGTACTTC.

The chain has TRBV7-2 and TRBJ2-7; possible D gene TRBD1, 6 bases. CDR3 size: 14 residues. Germline assignment: CDR1 SGHTA and CDR2 FQGNSA. V lost 6 bases and J lost 5, with 17 bases in between. For the CDR3, the DNA is TGTGCCAGCAGTCACGGCAGGGGTAGGGACGAGCAGTACTTC. Translated: CASSHGRGRDEQYF.

The chain combines TRBV20-1 with TRBJ1-2; D unclear. The CDR3 extends over 11 amino acids. The V gene's germline CDR1 is DFQATT and CDR2 SNEGSKA (reference sequence). The DNA of the CDR3 is TGCATACATTCGGGGAACTATGGCTACACCTTC. Translating it yields CIHSGNYGYTF.

J is TRBJ1-1 and V is TRBV9, with 12 bases lining up with TRBD1. CDR1 and CDR2 from the germline V gene are SGDLS and YYNGEE. CDR3 length: 17 residues. Trimming took 0 bases from V and 4 from J; bases not matched to a gene: 7. CDR3 in DNA: TGTGCCAGCAGCGTAGCAGCTGGGACAGGGGGCCTCACTGAAGCTTTCTTT. It is translated as CASSVAAGTGGLTEAFF. The full variable domain, rest sourced from reference TRBV9 and TRBJ1-1, is DSGVTQTPKHLITATGQRVTLRCSPRSGDLSVYWYQQSLDQGLQFLIQYYNGEERAKGNILERFSAQQFPDLHSELNLSSLELGDSALYFCASSVAAGTGGLTEAFFGQGTRLTVV.

This chain connects TRBV5-1 to TRBJ1-4; 10 nucleotides agree with TRBD1. Germline V gives CDR1 SGHRS, CDR2 YFSETQ. After removal of 4 bases from V and 8 bases from J, the junction contained 8 bases not matched to a gene. This CDR3 has 15 amino acids. This CDR3 reads CASSIGQGGTEKLFF. Written as DNA, the CDR3 is TGCGCCAGCAGCATCGGACAGGGGGGAACGGAAAAACTGTTTTTT.

The chain joins TRBV30 to TRBJ2-7; D unclear. V was pared by 5 bases and J by 5 bases, with 13 bases between. The CDR3 covers 12 residues. Per the germline V gene, CDR1 is GTSNPN and CDR2 is SVGIG (reference sequence). CDR3 in amino acids: CAWVPWQDEQYF. CDR3 DNA sequence: TGTGCCTGGGTCCCGTGGCAAGACGAGCAGTACTTC.

V usage is TRBV6-5 and J usage is TRBJ2-1; 12 nucleotides align to TRBD2. Trimming removed 6 bases from V and 4 bases from J; junction bases left unmatched: 4. Germline CDR1 and CDR2: MNHEY and SVGAGI. This CDR3 region has 15 residues. The CDR3 spells CASSTTSGGYNEQFF. CDR3 sequence (DNA): TGTGCCAGCAGCACGACTAGCGGGGGTTACAATGAGCAGTTCTTC.

V usage is TRBV2 and J usage is TRBJ2-1; 8 bases are shared with TRBD1. Germline CDR1 SNHLY, CDR2 FYNNEI. The CDR3 totals 11 residues. J lost 10 bases, V lost 6 bases, and 2 bases had no gene match. The CDR3 DNA follows: TGTGCCAGCAGAGACAGGGGAGAGCAGTTCTTC. This codes for CASRDRGEQFF.

This clone was observed a handful of times. The rearrangement uses TRBV6-1 and TRBJ2-7; 12 nucleotides line up with TRBD2. Germline CDR1 reads MNHNS; CDR2 reads SASEGT. The CDR3 is 16 residues long. With V trimmed by 1 base and J by 4 bases, 5 bases remained unmatched. The chain's CDR3 is CASSEGPTSGGYEQYF. CDR3 coding DNA: TGTGCCAGCAGTGAAGGTCCCACTAGCGGGGGGTACGAGCAGTACTTC.

The chain carries TRBV5-4 and TRBJ2-5; 9 bases line up with TRBD1. Trimming at V came to 3 bases and at J to 7 bases, leaving 10 bases not matched to a gene. From germline, CDR1 is SGHNT and CDR2 YYREEE (reference sequence). This CDR3 is built from 15 residues. The CDR3, as DNA: TGTGCCAGCAGCTCAGGGACAGGGATAGTCGGGACCCAGTACTTC. This sequence encodes CASSSGTGIVGTQYF.

The V gene is TRBV11-3, the J gene TRBJ1-3; 9 bases map to TRBD1. The CDR3 is 15 residues long. After removal of 5 bases from V and 3 bases from J, the junction contained 5 bases not matched to a gene. The germline V gene has CDR1 SGHNT and CDR2 YENEEA. The CDR3 nucleotides are TGTGCCAGCAGCCCCGGGACAGGGAGTGGAAACACCATATATTTT. Encoded protein: CASSPGTGSGNTIYF.

The chain links TRBV9 to TRBJ2-3; 9 bases are a match to TRBD2. CDR3 size: 17 residues. The germline CDR1 and CDR2 sequences are SGDLS and YYNGEE. V trimming: 3 bases; J trimming: 4 bases; junction bases outside the gene matches: 12. This CDR3 reads CASSAVVSGSVADTQYF. The CDR3 nucleotides read TGTGCCAGCAGCGCGGTGGTTAGCGGGAGTGTGGCAGATACGCAGTATTTT.

The CDR3 sequence is CASSTLAGGHTGELFF. CDR3 in DNA: TGTGCCAGCAGTACCCTAGCGGGAGGGCATACCGGGGAGCTGTTTTTT. The gene calls are TRBV6-6 and TRBJ2-2; 12 bases are a match to TRBD2. CDR1 is MNHNY, CDR2 SVGAGI, per germline (reference sequence). The CDR3 spans 16 residues. V lost 5 bases, J lost 5 bases, and 6 bases stayed unmatched.